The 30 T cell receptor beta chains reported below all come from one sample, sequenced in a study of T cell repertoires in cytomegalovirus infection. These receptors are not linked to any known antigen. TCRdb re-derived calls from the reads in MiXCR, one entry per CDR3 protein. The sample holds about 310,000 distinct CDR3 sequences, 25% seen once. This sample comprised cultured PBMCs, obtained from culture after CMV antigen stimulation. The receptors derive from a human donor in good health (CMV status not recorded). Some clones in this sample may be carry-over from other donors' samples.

The CDR3 loop is CASRWGLGELFF. CDR3 nucleotides: TGCGCCAGCAGATGGGGGCTCGGGGAGCTGTTTTTT. The chain uses TRBV5-1 and TRBJ2-2, with D possibly TRBD1 on 6 matching bases. Germline assignment: CDR1 SGHRS and CDR2 YFSETQ. V lost 5 bases and J 7 bases, leaving 9 bases between the germline ends. This CDR3 is built from 12 residues.

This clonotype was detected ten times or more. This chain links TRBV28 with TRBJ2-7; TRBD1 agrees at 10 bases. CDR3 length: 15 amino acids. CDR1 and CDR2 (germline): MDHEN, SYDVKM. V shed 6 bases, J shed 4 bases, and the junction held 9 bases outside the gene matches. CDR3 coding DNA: TGTGCCAGCAGCGGCCCCGGGACAGGGGAATACGAGCAGTACGTC. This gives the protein CASSGPGTGEYEQYV.

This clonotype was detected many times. CDR3 region: CASSTPSGSTNTGELFF. CDR3 DNA sequence: TGTGCCAGCAGTACACCTAGCGGGAGTACCAACACCGGGGAGCTGTTTTTT. V gene TRBV12-3 or TRBV12-4 combines with J gene TRBJ2-2; 10 nucleotides align to TRBD2. J lost 2 bases, V lost 5 bases, and 8 bases had no gene match. The CDR3 has 17 residues.

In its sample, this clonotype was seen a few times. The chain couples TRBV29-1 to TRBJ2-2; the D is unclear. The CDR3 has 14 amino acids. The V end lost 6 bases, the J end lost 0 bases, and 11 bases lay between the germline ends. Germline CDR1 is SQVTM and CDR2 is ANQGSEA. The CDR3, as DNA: TGCAGCGTAGGCTCCGGATCGAACACCGGGGAGCTGTTTTTT. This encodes CSVGSGSNTGELFF.

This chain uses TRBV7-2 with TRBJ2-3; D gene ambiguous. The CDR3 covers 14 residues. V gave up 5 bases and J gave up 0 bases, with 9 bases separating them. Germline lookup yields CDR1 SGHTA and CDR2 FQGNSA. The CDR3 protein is CASSARDSTDTQYF. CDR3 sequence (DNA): TGTGCCAGCAGCGCAAGGGATAGCACAGATACGCAGTATTTT.

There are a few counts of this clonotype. The CDR3 DNA reads TGCAGTGCTAGGGCGGGGATTTATGAAAAACTGTTTTTT. It encodes CSARAGIYEKLFF. V is TRBV20-1 and J is TRBJ1-4, with D uncertain. Per the germline V gene, CDR1 is DFQATT and CDR2 is SNEGSKA (reference sequence). CDR3 length: 13 amino acids. Trimming left V 3 bases short and J 6 bases short, with 11 bases between.

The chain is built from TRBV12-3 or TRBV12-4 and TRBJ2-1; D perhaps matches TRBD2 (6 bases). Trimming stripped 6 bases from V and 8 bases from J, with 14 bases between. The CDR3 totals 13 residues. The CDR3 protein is CASRGGPHHEQFF. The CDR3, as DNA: TGTGCCAGCAGGGGGGGACCACACCATGAGCAGTTCTTC.

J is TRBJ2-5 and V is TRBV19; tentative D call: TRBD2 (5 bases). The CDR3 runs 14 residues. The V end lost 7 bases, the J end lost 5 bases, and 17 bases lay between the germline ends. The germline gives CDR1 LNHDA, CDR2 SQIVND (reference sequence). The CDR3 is CASKPAEGGETQYF. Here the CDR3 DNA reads TGTGCCAGTAAACCAGCGGAAGGAGGCGAGACCCAGTACTTC. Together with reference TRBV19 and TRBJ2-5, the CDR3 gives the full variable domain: DGGITQSPKYLFRKEGQNVTLSCEQNLNHDAMYWYRQDPGQGLRLIYYSQIVNDFQKGDIAEGYSVSREKKESFPLTVTSAQKNPTAFYLCASKPAEGGETQYFGPGTRLLVL.

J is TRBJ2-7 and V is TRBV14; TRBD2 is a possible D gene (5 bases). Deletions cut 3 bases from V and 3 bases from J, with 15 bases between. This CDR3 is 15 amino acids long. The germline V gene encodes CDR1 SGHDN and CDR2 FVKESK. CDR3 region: CASSHFSGFLYEQYF. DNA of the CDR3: TGTGCCAGCAGCCATTTCTCGGGATTCCTCTACGAGCAGTACTTC.

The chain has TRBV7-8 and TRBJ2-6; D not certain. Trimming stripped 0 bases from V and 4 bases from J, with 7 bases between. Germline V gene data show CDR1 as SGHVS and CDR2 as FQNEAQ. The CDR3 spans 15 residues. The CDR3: CASSLALTGANVLTF. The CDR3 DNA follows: TGTGCCAGCAGCTTAGCGCTAACCGGGGCCAACGTCCTGACTTTC.

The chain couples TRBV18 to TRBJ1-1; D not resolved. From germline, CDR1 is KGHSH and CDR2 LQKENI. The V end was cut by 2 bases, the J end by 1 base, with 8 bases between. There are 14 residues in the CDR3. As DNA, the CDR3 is TGTGCCAGCTCACCAATCACCGAGAACACTGAAGCTTTCTTT. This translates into CASSPITENTEAFF.

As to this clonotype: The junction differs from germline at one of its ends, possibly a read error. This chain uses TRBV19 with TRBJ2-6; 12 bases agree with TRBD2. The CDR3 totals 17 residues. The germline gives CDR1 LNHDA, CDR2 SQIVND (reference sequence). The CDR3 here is CASTGLAGTSGANVLTF. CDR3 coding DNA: TGTGCCAGCACAGGACTAGCGGGAACCTCTGGGGCCAACGTCCTAACTTTC.

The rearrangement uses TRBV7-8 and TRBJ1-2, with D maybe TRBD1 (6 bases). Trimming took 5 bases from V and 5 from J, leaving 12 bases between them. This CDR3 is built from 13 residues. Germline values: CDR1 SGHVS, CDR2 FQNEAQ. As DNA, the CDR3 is TGTGCCAGCAGCACCCGGACAGAGTATGGCTACACCTTC. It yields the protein CASSTRTEYGYTF. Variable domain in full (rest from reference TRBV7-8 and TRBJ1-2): GAGVSQSPRYKVAKRGQDVALRCDPISGHVSLFWYQQALGQGPEFLTYFQNEAQLDKSGLPSDRFFAERPEGSVSTLKIQRTQQEDSAVYLCASSTRTEYGYTFGSGTRLTVV.

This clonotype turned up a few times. This CDR3 reads CASSEVVSNSPLHF. The DNA for the CDR3 is TGTGCCAGCAGTGAAGTGGTCAGTAATTCACCCCTCCACTTT. This chain uses TRBV2 with TRBJ1-6; D remains ambiguous. V shed 1 base and J shed 6 bases, with 7 bases lying between them. This CDR3 has 14 residues. Germline CDR1 reads SNHLY; CDR2 reads FYNNEI. The full variable domain, in which reference TRBV2 and TRBJ1-6 provide the parts outside the CDR3, is EPEVTQTPSHQVTQMGQEVILRCVPISNHLYFYWYRQILGQKVEFLVSFYNNEISEKSEIFDDQFSVERPDGSNFTLKIRSTKLEDSAMYFCASSEVVSNSPLHFGNGTRLTVT.

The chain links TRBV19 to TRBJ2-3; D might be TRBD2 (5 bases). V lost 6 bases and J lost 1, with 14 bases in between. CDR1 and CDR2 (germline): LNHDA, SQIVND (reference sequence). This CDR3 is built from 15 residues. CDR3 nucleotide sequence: TGTGCCAGTAGCCCCGGGGATACCCGCACAGATACGCAGTATTTT. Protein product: CASSPGDTRTDTQYF.

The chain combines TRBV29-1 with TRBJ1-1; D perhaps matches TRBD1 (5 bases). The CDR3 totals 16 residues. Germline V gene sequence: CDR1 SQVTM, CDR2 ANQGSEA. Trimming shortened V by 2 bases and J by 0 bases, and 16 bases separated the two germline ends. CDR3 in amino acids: CSVEKVRAGMNTEAFF. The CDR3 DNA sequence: TGCAGCGTTGAAAAGGTCAGGGCGGGGATGAACACTGAAGCTTTCTTT.

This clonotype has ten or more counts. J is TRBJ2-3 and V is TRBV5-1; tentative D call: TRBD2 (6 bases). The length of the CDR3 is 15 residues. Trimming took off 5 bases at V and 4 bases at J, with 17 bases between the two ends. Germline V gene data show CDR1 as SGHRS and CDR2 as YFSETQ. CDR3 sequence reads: CASSLREWGADTQYF. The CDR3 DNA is TGCGCCAGCAGTCTCAGGGAGTGGGGGGCAGATACGCAGTATTTT.

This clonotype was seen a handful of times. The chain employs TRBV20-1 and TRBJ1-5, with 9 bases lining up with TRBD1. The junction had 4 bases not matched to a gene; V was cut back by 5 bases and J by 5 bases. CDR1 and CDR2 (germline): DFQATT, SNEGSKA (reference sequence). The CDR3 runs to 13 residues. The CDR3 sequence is CSALGQGHQPQHF. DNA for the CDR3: TGCAGTGCTCTAGGACAGGGGCATCAGCCCCAGCATTTT.

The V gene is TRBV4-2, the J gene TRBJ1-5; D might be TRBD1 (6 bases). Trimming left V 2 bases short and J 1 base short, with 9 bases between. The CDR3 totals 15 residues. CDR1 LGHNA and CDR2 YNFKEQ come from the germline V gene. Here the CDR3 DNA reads TGTGCCAGCAGCCAAACCACAGGGAGCAATCAGCCCCAGCATTTT. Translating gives CASSQTTGSNQPQHF.

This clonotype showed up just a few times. The CDR3 loop is CASSQHGGRETGELFF. CDR3 DNA sequence: TGCGCCAGCAGCCAACACGGCGGGAGGGAGACCGGGGAGCTGTTTTTT. The chain carries TRBV4-1 and TRBJ2-2, with 9 bases aligning to TRBD2. The V gene's germline CDR1 is MGHRA and CDR2 YSYEKL. V lost 2 bases to trimming and J lost 5 bases; unmatched junction nucleotides: 6. The length of the CDR3 is 16 residues.

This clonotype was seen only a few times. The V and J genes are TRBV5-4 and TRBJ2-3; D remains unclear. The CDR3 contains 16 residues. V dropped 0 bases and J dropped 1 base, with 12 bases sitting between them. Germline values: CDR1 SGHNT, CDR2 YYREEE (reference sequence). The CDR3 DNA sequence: TGTGCCAGCAGCTTGGAATGGGCTATTGGCACAGATACGCAGTATTTT. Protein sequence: CASSLEWAIGTDTQYF. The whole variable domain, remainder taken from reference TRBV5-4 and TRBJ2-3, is ETGVTQSPTHLIKTRGQQVTLRCSSQSGHNTVSWYQQALGQGPQFIFQYYREEENGRGNFPPRFSGLQFPNYSSELNVNALELDDSALYLCASSLEWAIGTDTQYFGPGTRLTVL.

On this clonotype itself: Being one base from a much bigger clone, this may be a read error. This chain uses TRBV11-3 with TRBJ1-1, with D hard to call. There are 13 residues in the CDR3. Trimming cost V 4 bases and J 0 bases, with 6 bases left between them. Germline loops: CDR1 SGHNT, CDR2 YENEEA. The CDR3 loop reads CASSSNLNTEAFF. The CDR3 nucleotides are TGTGCCAGCAGCTCTAACTTGAACACTGAAGCTTTCTTT. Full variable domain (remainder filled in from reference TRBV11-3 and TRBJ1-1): EAGVVQSPRYKIIEKKQPVAFWCNPISGHNTLYWYLQNLGQGPELLIRYENEEAVDDSQLPKDRFSAERLKGVDSTLKIQPAELGDSAVYLCASSSNLNTEAFFGQGTRLTVV.

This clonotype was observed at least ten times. The chain's CDR3 is CASSLVAVSTDTQYF. Written as DNA, the CDR3 is TGTGCCAGCAGCTTAGTTGCTGTTTCCACAGATACGCAGTATTTT. The J gene is TRBJ2-3, the V gene TRBV7-2; D is uncertain. The germline CDR1 and CDR2 sequences are SGHTA and FQGNSA. Trimming pared 1 base from V and 2 bases from J, leaving 10 bases between. CDR3 length: 15 amino acids.

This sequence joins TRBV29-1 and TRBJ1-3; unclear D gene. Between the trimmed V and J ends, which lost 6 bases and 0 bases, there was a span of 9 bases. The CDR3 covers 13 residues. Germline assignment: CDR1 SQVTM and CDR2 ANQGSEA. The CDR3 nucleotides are TGCAGCGTCCAATGGACCTCTGGAAACACCATATATTTT. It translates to CSVQWTSGNTIYF. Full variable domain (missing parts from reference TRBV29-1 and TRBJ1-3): SAVISQKPSRDICQRGTSLTIQCQVDSQVTMMFWYRQQPGQSLTLIATANQGSEATYESGFVIDKFPISRPNLTFSTLTVSNMSPEDSSIYLCSVQWTSGNTIYFGEGSWLTVV.

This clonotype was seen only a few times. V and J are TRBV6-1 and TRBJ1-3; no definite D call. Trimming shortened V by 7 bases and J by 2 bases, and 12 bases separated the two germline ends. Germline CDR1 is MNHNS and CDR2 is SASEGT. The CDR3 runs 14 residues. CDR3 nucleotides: TGTGCCAGCACAGCAGGCCAGGCTGGAAACACCATATATTTT. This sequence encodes CASTAGQAGNTIYF.

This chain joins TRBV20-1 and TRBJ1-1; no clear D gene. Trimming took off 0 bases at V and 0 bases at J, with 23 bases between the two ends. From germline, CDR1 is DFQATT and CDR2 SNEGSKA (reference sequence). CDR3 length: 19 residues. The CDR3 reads CSARDPSIRGWRVNTEAFF. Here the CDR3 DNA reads TGCAGTGCTAGAGATCCCTCTATCCGAGGGTGGAGGGTGAACACTGAAGCTTTCTTT.

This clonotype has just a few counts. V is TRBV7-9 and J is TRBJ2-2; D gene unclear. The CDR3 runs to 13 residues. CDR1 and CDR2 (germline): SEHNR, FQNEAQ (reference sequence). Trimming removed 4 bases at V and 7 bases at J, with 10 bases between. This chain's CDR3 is CASSSVSGGELFF. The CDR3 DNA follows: TGTGCCAGCAGCTCGGTTTCTGGCGGGGAGCTGTTTTTT.

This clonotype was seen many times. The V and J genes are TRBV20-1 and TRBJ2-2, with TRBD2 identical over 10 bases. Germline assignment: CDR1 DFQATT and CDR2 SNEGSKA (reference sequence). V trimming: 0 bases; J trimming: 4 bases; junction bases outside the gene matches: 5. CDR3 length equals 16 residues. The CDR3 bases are TGCAGTGCTAGAGATCCTAGCGGGAGAAGCACCGGGGAGCTGTTTTTT. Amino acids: CSARDPSGRSTGELFF.

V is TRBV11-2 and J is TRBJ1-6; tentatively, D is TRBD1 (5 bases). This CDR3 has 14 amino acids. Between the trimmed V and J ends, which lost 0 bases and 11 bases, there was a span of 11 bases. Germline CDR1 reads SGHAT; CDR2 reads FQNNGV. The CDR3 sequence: CASSLDTGMPPLHF. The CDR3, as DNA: TGTGCCAGCAGCTTAGATACAGGAATGCCACCCCTCCACTTT.

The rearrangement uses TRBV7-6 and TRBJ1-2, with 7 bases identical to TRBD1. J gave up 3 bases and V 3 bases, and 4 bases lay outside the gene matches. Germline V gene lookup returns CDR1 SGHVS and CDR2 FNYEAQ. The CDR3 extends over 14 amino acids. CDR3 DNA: TGTGCCAGCAGCTTGTGGGACAGTGACTATGGCTACACCTTC. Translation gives CASSLWDSDYGYTF.